This TCR beta chain was obtained from a study of blood T cell repertoires in COVID-19. J gave up 0 bases and V 1 base, and 7 bases lay outside the gene matches. CDR3 length: 18 amino acids. Germline lookup yields CDR1 LNHNV and CDR2 YYDKDF (reference sequence). Profiled with immunoSEQ multiplex PCR; TCRdb holds only in-frame clones, not every one. The sample carries 250,000 to 400,000 clones, around 85% recorded once. Those designated as exposed participants met a COVID-19 case within 2 weeks before study entry. The receptor was derived from a woman in her 30s who had been exposed to COVID-19. The sample comprised PBMCs or T cells enriched from blood (not recorded which). This chain links TRBV15 with TRBJ2-1, with 9 bases lining up with TRBD2. The CDR3, as DNA: TGTGCCACCAGCAGAGGTTATCTAGCGGGGCGCTCCTACAATGAGCAGTTCTTC. This gives the protein CATSRGYLAGRSYNEQFF.